A single sample gave rise to the 14 T cell receptor beta chains below, sequenced in a study of early T cells in non-severe SARS-CoV-2 infection. TCRdb re-called the 5' RACE reads with MiXCR, one entry per CDR3 protein. Here the sample spans about 55,000 distinct CDR3 sequences, about 6.1% being singletons. The input for sequencing was whole blood, taken at baseline. Receptors were obtained from an adult who was a healthcare worker with PCR-confirmed SARS-CoV-2 infection or an uninfected control (not recorded which).

This clonotype was picked up many times. V gene TRBV27 combines with J gene TRBJ2-2; 12 nucleotides agree with TRBD2. After removal of 3 bases from V and 6 bases from J, the junction contained 2 bases not matched to a gene. Germline V gives CDR1 MNHEY, CDR2 SMNVEV (reference sequence). CDR3 size: 15 residues. Here the CDR3 DNA reads TGTGCCAGCAGTTTGGGACTAGCGGGTGCCGGGGAGCTGTTTTTT. The encoded protein is CASSLGLAGAGELFF.

This chain uses TRBV6-6 with TRBJ1-5; D possibly corresponds to TRBD1 (6 bases). Trimming shortened V by 1 base and J by 1 base, and 8 bases separated the two germline ends. The CDR3 loop spans 15 amino acids. Germline V gene sequence: CDR1 MNHNY, CDR2 SVGAGI (reference sequence). The CDR3, as DNA: TGTGCCAGCAGTTACTTTGGGGGCAGCAATCAGCCCCAGCATTTT. Translated, it gives CASSYFGGSNQPQHF.

This clonotype was seen repeatedly, ten times or more. The chain carries TRBV18 and TRBJ2-3, with unresolved D. V lost 3 bases and J lost 2, with 9 bases in between. Looked up from germline, CDR1 is KGHSH and CDR2 is LQKENI. The CDR3 covers 14 residues. In DNA, the CDR3 is TGTGCCAGCTCACCGGGGTATAACACAGATACGCAGTATTTT. Its translation is CASSPGYNTDTQYF.

This clonotype occurred once. This could be a read error, since a much larger clone is one nucleotide away. The chain combines TRBV4-3 with TRBJ2-1; D perhaps matches TRBD2 (6 bases). CDR3 length equals 12 residues. V lost 2 bases and J 11 bases, leaving 10 bases between the germline ends. Germline V CDR1 and CDR2: LGHNA, YSLEER. CDR3 loop: CASSQRGNKQFF. The CDR3 DNA is TGCGCCAGCAGCCAACGGGGGAATAAGCAGTTCTTC.

This clonotype was found many times. DNA for the CDR3: TGTGCCAGCAGTTGGACAGCGTACAATGAGCAGTTCTTC. It encodes CASSWTAYNEQFF. The chain links TRBV28 to TRBJ2-1; tentatively, D is TRBD1 (6 bases). CDR3 length: 13 amino acids. Between the trimmed V and J ends, which lost 4 bases and 4 bases, there was a span of 8 bases. The germline gives CDR1 MDHEN, CDR2 SYDVKM.

J is TRBJ2-1 and V is TRBV11-3; the match to TRBD2 covers 7 bases. The CDR3 sequence is 16 residues long. CDR1 and CDR2 (germline): SGHNT, YENEEA. Germline trimming cut 5 bases from V and 0 bases from J; bases unmatched to any gene: 7. The CDR3 sequence is CASSPAGSSSYNEQFF. The CDR3 DNA sequence: TGTGCCAGCAGCCCAGCGGGGTCAAGCTCCTACAATGAGCAGTTCTTC.

This clonotype was seen at least ten times. V is TRBV10-1 and J is TRBJ2-7; TRBD2 aligns across 8 bases. This CDR3 has 16 residues. The germline CDR1 and CDR2 sequences are WNHNN and SYGVQD (reference sequence). The ends lost 0 bases at V and 6 bases at J; junction bases unmatched: 10. Here the CDR3 reads CASSESMAGGRFEQYF. CDR3 in DNA: TGCGCCAGCAGTGAGTCGATGGCGGGGGGAAGATTCGAGCAGTACTTC.

Note on this clonotype: One end of the junction is discordant with germline, which a read error may explain. This sequence joins TRBV5-6 and TRBJ1-6, with 8 bases that match TRBD1. There are 14 residues in the CDR3. CDR1 is SGHDT, CDR2 YYEEEE, per germline. Here the CDR3 DNA reads TGTGTCAGCAGCTTTTTGGACAGGGATTCACCCCTCCACTTT. Protein sequence: CVSSFLDRDSPLHF.

The chain has TRBV6-2 or TRBV6-3 and TRBJ1-2; TRBD1 aligns across 10 bases. CDR1 MNHEY and CDR2 SVGEGT come from the germline V gene. V lost 2 bases to trimming and J lost 6 bases; unmatched junction nucleotides: 15. This CDR3 has 18 residues. CDR3 loop: CASSYVLTGGSIMDGYTF. The CDR3 region has the DNA TGTGCCAGCAGTTACGTCTTGACAGGGGGCTCCATTATGGATGGCTACACCTTC.

With regard to this clonotype: A much larger clone is a single base away; this may be a read error. The chain has TRBV9 and TRBJ1-4; 7 bases map to TRBD1. The length of the CDR3 is 14 residues. Germline V gene lookup returns CDR1 SGDLS and CDR2 YYNGEE. This chain's CDR3 is CASTRTGGNEKPFF. CDR3 in DNA: TGTGCCAGCACCCGGACAGGTGGTAATGAAAAACCGTTTTTT.

In its sample, this clonotype was seen many times. The chain uses TRBV7-9 and TRBJ1-4, with TRBD1 matching 10 bases. The CDR3 sequence is 16 residues long. In germline, CDR1 is SEHNR, CDR2 FQNEAQ (reference sequence). Unmatched junction bases numbered 6, after V lost 1 base and J lost 7 bases. The CDR3 loop is CASSLGLGQGIEKLFF. Here the CDR3 DNA reads TGTGCCAGCAGCTTAGGTCTGGGACAGGGGATTGAAAAACTGTTTTTT. The entire variable domain, with the rest obtained from reference TRBV7-9 and TRBJ1-4, is as follows: DTGVSQNPRHKITKRGQNVTFRCDPISEHNRLYWYRQTLGQGPEFLTYFQNEAQLEKSRLLSDRFSAERPKGSFSTLEIQRTEQGDSAMYLCASSLGLGQGIEKLFFGSGTQLSVL.

This clonotype showed up just a few times. The chain employs TRBV20-1 and TRBJ1-2; D is uncertain. V lost 2 bases and J 7 bases, leaving 8 bases between the germline ends. From germline, CDR1 is DFQATT and CDR2 SNEGSKA (reference sequence). The CDR3 runs 11 residues. CDR3 sequence: CSARREIGYTF. The DNA for the CDR3 is TGCAGTGCTAGACGGGAGATTGGCTACACCTTC.

This rearrangement joins TRBV7-3 to TRBJ1-2; the D gene is possibly TRBD1 (5 bases). Trimming stripped 5 bases from V and 0 bases from J, with 13 bases between. The CDR3 contains 15 residues. Germline V gene sequence: CDR1 SGHTA, CDR2 FQGTGA. The DNA of the CDR3 is TGTGCCAGCAGCCCCACCGGGGGATCTAACTATGGCTACACCTTC. Translated: CASSPTGGSNYGYTF.

This clonotype has a count of ten or more. This chain links TRBV28 with TRBJ1-2, with D possibly being TRBD1 (5 bases). Trimming removed 6 bases at V and 2 bases at J, with 10 bases between. Germline-derived CDR1 and CDR2 are MDHEN and SYDVKM. The length of the CDR3 is 13 residues. The CDR3 nucleotides read TGTGCCAGCAGCCAACAGGACAACTATGGCTACACCTTC. It translates to CASSQQDNYGYTF.